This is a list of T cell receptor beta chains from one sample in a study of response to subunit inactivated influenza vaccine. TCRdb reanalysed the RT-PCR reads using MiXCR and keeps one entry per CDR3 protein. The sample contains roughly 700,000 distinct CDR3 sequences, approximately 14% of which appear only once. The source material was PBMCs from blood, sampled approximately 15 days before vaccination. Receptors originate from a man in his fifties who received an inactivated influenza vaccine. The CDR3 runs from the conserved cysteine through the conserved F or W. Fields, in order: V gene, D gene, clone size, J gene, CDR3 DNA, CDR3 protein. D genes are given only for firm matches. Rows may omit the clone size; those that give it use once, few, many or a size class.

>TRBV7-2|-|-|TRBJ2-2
TGTGCCAGCAGCTTAGAAAGGGCGAACACCGGGGAGCTGTTTTTT
CASSLERANTGELFF
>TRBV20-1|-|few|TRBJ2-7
TGCAGTGCTAACTCCGCAGGTCTCGAGCAGTACTTC
CSANSAGLEQYF
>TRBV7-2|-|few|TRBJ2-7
TGTGCCAGCAGCCCAATACGCCGATCCGAGCAGTACTTC
CASSPIRRSEQYF
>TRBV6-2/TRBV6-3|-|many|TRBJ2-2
TGTGCCAGCAGTTATACGGGACCGAACACCGGGGAGCTGTTTTTT
CASSYTGPNTGELFF
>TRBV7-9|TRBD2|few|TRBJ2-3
TGTGCCAGCAGCTTACTCACTAGCGGGGGGCCTGGAGATACGCAGTATTTT
CASSLLTSGGPGDTQYF
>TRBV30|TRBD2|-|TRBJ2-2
TGTGCCTGGGGTACTTTAGCGGGAGTCATGAACACCGGGGAGCTGTTTTTT
CAWGTLAGVMNTGELFF
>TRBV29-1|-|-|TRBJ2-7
TGCAGCGTTAATGGTGGGGGGGCTAGCGGACTCTACGAGCAGTACTTC
CSVNGGGASGLYEQYF
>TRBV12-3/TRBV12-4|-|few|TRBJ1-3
TGTGCCAGCAGTTTTGGGGACCGCTCTGGAAACACCATATATTTT
CASSFGDRSGNTIYF
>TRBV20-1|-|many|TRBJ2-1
TGCAGTGCTAGAGACATATATAGCTCCTACAATGAGCAGTTCTTC
CSARDIYSSYNEQFF
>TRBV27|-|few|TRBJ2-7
TGTGCCAGCAGTCCGATCGGCCTTACCTACGAGCAGTACTTC
CASSPIGLTYEQYF
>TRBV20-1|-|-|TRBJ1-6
TGCAGTGCCCTAGACAGCGGGGATTCACCCCTCCACTTT
CSALDSGDSPLHF
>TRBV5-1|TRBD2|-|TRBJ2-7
TGCGCCAGCAGCTTCGGGACTAGCGGGGACGAGCAGTACTTC
CASSFGTSGDEQYF
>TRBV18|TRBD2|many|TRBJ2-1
TGTGCCAGCTCACCACCACAGAGCGGGGGGGCCTACAATGAGCAGTTCTTC
CASSPPQSGGAYNEQFF
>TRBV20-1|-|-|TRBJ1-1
TGCAGTGCTAGTTGGAATCTGAACACTGAAGCTTTCTTT
CSASWNLNTEAFF
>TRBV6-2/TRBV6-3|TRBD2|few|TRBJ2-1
TGTGCCAGCGCCCAGAGTAGCGGGACCCTCAATGAGCAGTTCTTC
CASAQSSGTLNEQFF
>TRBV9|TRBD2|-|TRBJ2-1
TGTGCCAGCAGCGCGCGGGGGGAGGGAAGCAATGAGCAGTTCTTC
CASSARGEGSNEQFF
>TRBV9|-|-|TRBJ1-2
TGTGCCAGCAGCGTAGACGACGCCTATGGCTACACCTTC
CASSVDDAYGYTF
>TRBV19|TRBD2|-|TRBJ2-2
TGTGCCAGTACCGGACTAGCGGGAGTTAACACCGGGGAGCTGTTTTTT
CASTGLAGVNTGELFF
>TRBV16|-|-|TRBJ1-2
TGTGCCAGCAGCCAATCCTCAGGGGCAGGCGGCTACACCTTC
CASSQSSGAGGYTF
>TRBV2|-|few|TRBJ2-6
TGTGCCAGCAGCGAACTACAGAGACTGACTTTC
CASSELQRLTF
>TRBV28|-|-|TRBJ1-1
TGTGCCAGCAGTCCTTACAGGGAAAGGGACACTGAAGCTTTCTTT
CASSPYRERDTEAFF
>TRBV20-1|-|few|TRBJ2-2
TGCAGTGCTGGGACGGCCTTGGGAGGCACCGGGGAGCTGTTTTTT
CSAGTALGGTGELFF
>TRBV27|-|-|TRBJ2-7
TGTGCCAGCCGCTCGACCCCCAGGGGACGGAGGTACTTC
CASRSTPRGRRYF
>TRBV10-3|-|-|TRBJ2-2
TGTGCCATCAGTAGCGGGCGACCCACCGGGGAGCTGTTTTTT
CAISSGRPTGELFF
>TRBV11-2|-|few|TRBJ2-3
TGTGCCAGCAGACCAGGGTATCGGACAGATACGCAGTATTTT
CASRPGYRTDTQYF
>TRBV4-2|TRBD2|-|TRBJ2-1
TGTGCCAGCAGAACTAGCGGGAGCGCCGATGAGCAGTTCTTC
CASRTSGSADEQFF
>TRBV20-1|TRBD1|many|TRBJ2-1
TGCAGTGCTAGATTATTGACAGGGGAAGACTACAATGAGCAGTTCTTC
CSARLLTGEDYNEQFF
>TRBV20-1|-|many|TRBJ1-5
TGCAGTGCCGATCAAAATTGGGGGGCGAGGGATCAGCCCCAGCATTTT
CSADQNWGARDQPQHF
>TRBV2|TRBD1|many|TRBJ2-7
TGTGCCAGCAGCCGTGGGGACAGGGTGGACGAGCAGTACTTC
CASSRGDRVDEQYF
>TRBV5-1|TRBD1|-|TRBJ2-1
TGCGCCAGCAGCTATAGACAGGGTGGGGACAATGAGCAGTTCTTC
CASSYRQGGDNEQFF
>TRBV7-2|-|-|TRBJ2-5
TGTGCCAGCAGCTCATATGGGGGAGAGACCCAGTACTTC
CASSSYGGETQYF
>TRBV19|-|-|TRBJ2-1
TGTGCCAGTAGTCCCCCGGTAGCGCCCAATGAGCAGTTCTTC
CASSPPVAPNEQFF
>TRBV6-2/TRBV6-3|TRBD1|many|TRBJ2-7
TGTGCCAGCACCTATGGGGACAGTAGAGACTACGAGCAGTACTTC
CASTYGDSRDYEQYF
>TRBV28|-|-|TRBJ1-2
TGTGCCAGCATGTTAAGGGGACATGGCTACACCTTC
CASMLRGHGYTF
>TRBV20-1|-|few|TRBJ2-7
TGCAGTGCCGTCAAGAGCTCCTACGAGCAGTACTTC
CSAVKSSYEQYF
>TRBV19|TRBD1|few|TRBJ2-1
TGTGCCAGTAGTATAGCTGAGGGGACAGCCTACAATGAGCAGTTCTTC
CASSIAEGTAYNEQFF
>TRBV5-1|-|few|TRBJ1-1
TGCGCCAGCAGCTCAGGACTGCGTGAAGCTTTCTTT
CASSSGLREAFF
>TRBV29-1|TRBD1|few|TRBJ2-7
TGCAGCGTTGGGACAGGAACTTACTACGAGCAGTACTTC
CSVGTGTYYEQYF
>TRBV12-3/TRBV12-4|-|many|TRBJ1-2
TGTGCCAGCAGAAGGGACACTAACTATGGCTACACCTTC
CASRRDTNYGYTF
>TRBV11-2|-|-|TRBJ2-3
TGTGCCAGCAGCTTAGGGTTTGGGGCTGGGAGAGTGTTTGGCACAGATACGCAGTATTTT
CASSLGFGAGRVFGTDTQYF